Listed here are 32 T cell receptor beta chains from one sample, sequenced in a study of regulatory T cells in long-lasting Graves disease. Building of the TCR beta libraries involved iRepertoire HTBI primers and Arm-PCR of CDR3 regions. TCRdb analysed the multiplex PCR reads with MiXCR anew, one entry per CDR3 protein. The sample has about 460,000 distinct CDR3 sequences; less than 25% are singletons. Documented time point: persistent/refractory GD, antithyroid drugs over 5 years with positive TRAb. Construction of the TCR library relied on RNA isolated from PBMCs. The source material was peripheral blood mononuclear cells (PBMCs), sampled when the disease was refractory, from a patient treated with antithyroid drugs. These receptors originate from a female donor with Graves disease.

This clonotype was seen ten or more times. The V gene is TRBV12-3 or TRBV12-4, the J gene TRBJ2-7; 10 bases line up with TRBD1. This CDR3 contains 15 residues. With V trimmed by 1 base and J by 5 bases, 5 bases remained unmatched. The chain's CDR3 is CASSLGGQGLNEQYF. For the CDR3, the DNA is TGTGCCAGCAGTTTAGGGGGACAGGGGTTAAACGAGCAGTACTTC.

This chain uses TRBV19 with TRBJ2-1; D may be TRBD2 (6 bases). The DNA matches TRBJ2-5 better at its end, which makes the J call doubtful. Germline V gives CDR1 LNHDA, CDR2 SQIVND (reference sequence). The CDR3 length is 15 residues. The CDR3 here is CASSIIWGDKETQYF. The CDR3 DNA sequence: TGTGCCAGTAGTATTATTTGGGGGGATAAAGAGACCCAGTACTTC.

This clonotype was recorded a few times. The chain recombines TRBV6-1 with TRBJ1-3; possibly TRBD1 for D (5 bases). The CDR3 is 14 amino acids. Per the germline V gene, CDR1 is MNHNS and CDR2 is SASEGT. V lost 10 bases and J lost 4, with 17 bases in between. CDR3 amino acids: CAILAPDTGNTIYF. The CDR3, as DNA: TGTGCCATCCTGGCCCCGGACACGGGAAACACCATATATTTT.

The chain links TRBV7-9 to TRBJ2-2; tentative D call: TRBD2 (5 bases). Per the germline V gene, CDR1 is SEHNR and CDR2 is FQNEAQ (reference sequence). With 5 bases removed from V and 0 bases from J, the gap between germline ends came to 16 bases. This CDR3 is built from 17 residues. As DNA, the CDR3 is TGTGCCAGCAGCCCTTCGTTTCAGCGGTCGAACACCGGGGAGCTGTTTTTT. It codes for CASSPSFQRSNTGELFF.

This clonotype was seen more than once but under ten times. V and J are TRBV7-9 and TRBJ1-2, with D possibly being TRBD1 (5 bases). This CDR3 has 14 residues. Germline CDR1 is SEHNR and CDR2 is FQNEAQ (reference sequence). V was shortened by 5 bases and J by 4 bases, with 14 bases between the two germline ends. CDR3 amino acids: CASSVMTVRYGYTF. The CDR3 DNA follows: TGTGCCAGCAGCGTCATGACAGTTCGCTATGGCTACACCTTC.

Many counts were recorded for this clonotype. The chain employs TRBV12-3 or TRBV12-4 and TRBJ1-2; D uncertain. The CDR3 covers 12 residues. The V and J ends lost 3 bases and 4 bases respectively, with 6 bases between them. Written as DNA, the CDR3 is TGTGCCAGCAGTTTTTCCCTCTATGGCTACACCTTC. The encoded protein is CASSFSLYGYTF.

The rearrangement links TRBV19 to TRBJ2-2; D assignment may be TRBD1 or TRBD2 (6 bases each). The V end was cut by 10 bases, the J end by 0 bases, with 15 bases between. The CDR3 runs to 15 residues. Germline assignment: CDR1 LNHDA and CDR2 SQIVND (reference sequence). DNA of the CDR3: TGTGCCACTCTGGAGGGGGGCGCGAACACCGGGGAGCTGTTTTTT. Amino acid sequence: CATLEGGANTGELFF.

The CDR3 loop is CATSDLRTHDTQYF. The DNA of the CDR3 is TGTGCCACCAGTGATTTGAGGACTCATGATACGCAGTATTTT. The chain has TRBV24-1 and TRBJ2-3, with D maybe TRBD2 (5 bases). Germline lookup yields CDR1 KGHDR and CDR2 SFDVKD. Between the trimmed V and J ends, which lost 0 bases and 6 bases, there was a span of 9 bases. The CDR3 spans 14 residues.

This clonotype was detected a few times. This chain joins TRBV29-1 and TRBJ2-1, with 7 positions matching TRBD2. The V gene's germline CDR1 is SQVTM and CDR2 ANQGSEA. The CDR3 runs 16 residues. The V and J ends lost 3 bases and 4 bases, in that order; junction bases with no gene match: 12. The CDR3 region is CSVEEREAQTYNEQFF. The CDR3 DNA is TGCAGCGTTGAGGAACGGGAGGCCCAAACGTACAATGAGCAGTTCTTC.

Ten or more counts support this clonotype. The rearrangement links TRBV24-1 to TRBJ2-7; D uncertain. The CDR3 runs 14 residues. Germline V gene lookup returns CDR1 KGHDR and CDR2 SFDVKD. V was shortened by 0 bases and J by 3 bases, with 8 bases between the two germline ends. CDR3 nucleotides: TGTGCCACCAGTGATTTGCACGACGACTACGAGCAGTACTTC. This gives the protein CATSDLHDDYEQYF.

There are many counts of this clonotype. The chain couples TRBV7-2 to TRBJ2-7; 9 bases are a match to TRBD1. V lost 5 bases, J lost 4 bases, and 6 bases stayed unmatched. CDR3 size: 14 residues. Per the germline V gene, CDR1 is SGHTA and CDR2 is FQGNSA. CDR3 coding DNA: TGTGCCAGCAGCCGACAGGGGGAGAGGTACGAGCAGTACTTC. Translation gives CASSRQGERYEQYF.

Ten or more counts support this clonotype. The CDR3 DNA sequence: TGTGCCAGCAGTCGCAGGGGGTATGGCTACACCTTC. This gives the protein CASSRRGYGYTF. The chain couples TRBV27 to TRBJ1-2; 7 bases match TRBD1. The V gene's germline CDR1 is MNHEY and CDR2 SMNVEV (reference sequence). The CDR3 length is 12 residues. The V segment lost 5 bases and the J segment 5 bases; nucleotides outside the gene matches: 2.

This clonotype appeared many times. This sequence joins TRBV6-1 and TRBJ2-2, with unresolved D. The CDR3 spans 11 residues. Germline V gives CDR1 MNHNS, CDR2 SASEGT. V shed 10 bases and J shed 2 bases, with 5 bases lying between them. For the CDR3, the DNA is TGTGCCACCACCAACACCGGGGAGCTGTTTTTT. Residues: CATTNTGELFF.

This clonotype was picked up a small number of times. The CDR3: CASSLWASGLTGELFF. The CDR3 DNA sequence: TGTGCCAGCAGCTTGTGGGCTAGCGGTCTCACCGGGGAGCTGTTTTTT. V and J are TRBV7-2 and TRBJ2-2; TRBD2 agrees at 7 bases. In germline, CDR1 is SGHTA, CDR2 FQGNSA. V shed 3 bases and J 4 bases; nucleotides not matched to a gene: 8. This CDR3 contains 16 residues. Variable domain in full (rest from reference TRBV7-2 and TRBJ2-2): GAGVSQSPSNKVTEKGKDVELRCDPISGHTALYWYRQSLGQGLEFLIYFQGNSAPDKSGLPSDRFSAERTGGSVSTLTIQRTQQEDSAVYLCASSLWASGLTGELFFGEGSRLTVL.

This clonotype was observed at least ten times. The V call is TRBV6-9, the J call TRBJ2-7; D might be TRBD2 (6 bases). Germline V gives CDR1 MNHGY, CDR2 SVAAGI. V was cut by 4 bases and J by 2 bases, with 12 bases left in between. This CDR3 comprises 14 residues. The CDR3 DNA reads TGTGCCAGCAGTTCCAATAGCGGCACCTACGAGCAGTACTTC. Protein product: CASSSNSGTYEQYF.

This clonotype has at least ten counts. The V gene is TRBV20-1, the J gene TRBJ1-2; a weak D match, TRBD1 (5 bases). The length of the CDR3 is 12 residues. Between the trimmed V and J ends, which lost 5 bases and 3 bases, there was a span of 10 bases. Germline values: CDR1 DFQATT, CDR2 SNEGSKA (reference sequence). This CDR3 reads CSARRGDYGYTF. Here the CDR3 DNA reads TGCAGTGCTCGGCGGGGGGACTATGGCTACACCTTC.

The chain carries TRBV20-1 and TRBJ2-7; 12 positions match TRBD2. The CDR3 spans 17 residues. J gave up 2 bases and V 1 base, and 9 bases lay outside the gene matches. CDR1 and CDR2 (germline): DFQATT, SNEGSKA (reference sequence). The CDR3 sequence: CSARAPMTSGGPYEQYF. The CDR3 region has the DNA TGCAGTGCTAGAGCCCCCATGACTAGCGGGGGACCCTACGAGCAGTACTTC.

The chain is built from TRBV25-1 and TRBJ1-2, with D maybe TRBD1 (5 bases). Germline V gene sequence: CDR1 MGHDK, CDR2 SYGVNS. The CDR3 contains 12 residues. The V and J ends lost 3 bases and 4 bases respectively, with 6 bases between them. CDR3 amino acids: CASSDGGYGYTF. CDR3 nucleotide sequence: TGTGCCAGCAGTGACGGGGGCTATGGCTACACCTTC.

Concerning this clonotype itself: A much bigger clone sits one base away, suggesting this may be a read error. The rearrangement joins TRBV28 to TRBJ1-2; D remains ambiguous. Trimming took 4 bases from V and 5 from J, leaving 8 bases between them. CDR1 and CDR2 from the germline V gene are MDHEN and SYDVKM. The CDR3 length is 12 residues. The CDR3 here is CASSWRDYGYTF. The CDR3 DNA is TGTGCCAGCAGTTGGCGGGATTATGGCTACACCTTC.

This clonotype was seen many times. V is TRBV28 and J is TRBJ1-2, with TRBD1 as a possible D gene (5 bases). CDR3 length: 13 residues. Germline V CDR1 and CDR2: MDHEN, SYDVKM. The V gene lost 7 bases and the J gene lost 6 bases, with 15 bases spanning the gap. CDR3: CASTRGRDHGYTF. The CDR3 DNA follows: TGTGCCAGCACCAGAGGGAGGGACCATGGCTACACCTTC.

This chain joins TRBV27 and TRBJ1-6, with D perhaps TRBD1 (5 bases). The V gene's germline CDR1 is MNHEY and CDR2 SMNVEV (reference sequence). This CDR3 region has 14 residues. Trimming removed 5 bases at V and 3 bases at J, with 8 bases between. CDR3 DNA: TGTGCCAGCAGTCCAAGGGGCTATAATTCACCCCTCCACTTT. As protein: CASSPRGYNSPLHF.

A note on this clonotype: This sequence may be a read error, since a much larger clone differs from it by one base. The conserved phenylalanine or tryptophan is not found at the CDR3 terminus, so this likely reflects a read error. V and J are TRBV27 and TRBJ2-5; TRBD1 matches 7 bases. The V and J ends lost 4 bases and 3 bases, in that order; junction bases with no gene match: 8. Germline V gene sequence: CDR1 MNHEY, CDR2 SMNVEV (reference sequence). The CDR3 contains 15 residues. CDR3 coding DNA: TGTGCCAGCAGTTCACCTTCGACAGGGAAAGAGACCCAGTACCTC. Encoded protein: CASSSPSTGKETQYL.

This clonotype was observed a handful of times. For the CDR3, the DNA is TGCGCCAGCAGCTTGGTGGGCAGCTCCTCTGGAAACACCATATATTTT. Residues: CASSLVGSSSGNTIYF. This chain uses TRBV5-1 with TRBJ1-3, with no clear D. This CDR3 contains 16 residues. CDR1 is SGHRS and CDR2 is YFSETQ in the germline V gene. Trimming pared 0 bases from V and 0 bases from J, leaving 10 bases between.

This clonotype occurred many times. V usage is TRBV25-1 and J usage is TRBJ2-2, with TRBD2 matching over 8 bases. Germline CDR1 is MGHDK and CDR2 is SYGVNS. With 4 bases clipped from V and 6 bases from J, the junction kept 19 bases outside the gene matches. The CDR3 is made up of 19 amino acids. The CDR3: CASSGTRSGSFVRAGELFF. CDR3 nucleotide sequence: TGTGCCAGCAGTGGAACCCGGAGCGGGAGTTTCGTGAGGGCCGGGGAGCTGTTTTTT.

This clonotype appeared many times. The chain couples TRBV6-2 or TRBV6-3 to TRBJ1-4; D remains ambiguous. Trimming cost V 7 bases and J 8 bases, with 14 bases left between them. The CDR3 spans 13 residues. Germline V lookup: CDR1 MNHEY, CDR2 SVGEGT. In DNA form, the CDR3 reads TGTGCCAGCACCCGGAGAACCGTAGAAAAACTGTTTTTT. Its protein is CASTRRTVEKLFF.

A few counts support this clonotype. The V gene is TRBV9, the J gene TRBJ1-1; no definite D call. Germline CDR1 SGDLS, CDR2 YYNGEE. V was cut by 0 bases and J by 6 bases, with 9 bases left in between. This CDR3 contains 13 residues. CDR3 in DNA: TGTGCCAGCAGCGTAGATTCCGGGTCTGAAGCTTTCTTT. Translation gives CASSVDSGSEAFF.

The chain is built from TRBV3-1 and TRBJ2-1; the match to TRBD2 covers 12 bases. Germline V gene data show CDR1 as LGHDT and CDR2 as YNNKEL (reference sequence). The CDR3 length is 15 residues. After removal of 1 base from V and 5 bases from J, the junction contained 0 bases not matched to a gene. The chain's CDR3 is CASSQGLAGDNEQFF. CDR3 sequence (DNA): TGTGCCAGCAGCCAAGGACTAGCGGGGGACAATGAGCAGTTCTTC.

In this sample, this clonotype turned up a few times. Written as DNA, the CDR3 is TGTGCCAGCAGCCGCCGGACAGGGGGGACTGAAGCTTTCTTT. The encoded protein is CASSRRTGGTEAFF. This chain links TRBV12-3 or TRBV12-4 with TRBJ1-1; TRBD1 matches 10 bases. The junction had 6 bases not matched to a gene; V was cut back by 6 bases and J by 5 bases. The CDR3 spans 14 residues.

This clonotype was counted only a few times. This chain connects TRBV6-2 or TRBV6-3 to TRBJ1-3; D is ambiguous. CDR3 length: 12 residues. Germline CDR1 is MNHEY and CDR2 is SVGEGT. Trimming took 8 bases from V and 4 from J, leaving 9 bases between them. The CDR3 DNA reads as TGTGCCAGCGGCCTCGTGGGAAACACCATATATTTT. It specifies CASGLVGNTIYF.

This sequence joins TRBV5-6 and TRBJ2-7; 12 bases match TRBD1. This CDR3 comprises 15 residues. V shed 0 bases and J 6 bases; nucleotides not matched to a gene: 4. Germline lookup yields CDR1 SGHDT and CDR2 YYEEEE. The CDR3 here is CASSLVGQGAGEQYF. In DNA, the CDR3 is TGTGCCAGCAGCTTGGTGGGACAGGGGGCTGGCGAGCAGTACTTC. Supplemented by reference TRBV5-6 and TRBJ2-7, the full variable domain reads DAGVTQSPTHLIKTRGQQVTLRCSPKSGHDTVSWYQQALGQGPQFIFQYYEEEERQRGNFPDRFSGHQFPNYSSELNVNALLLGDSALYLCASSLVGQGAGEQYFGPGTRLTVT.

This clonotype has a handful of counts. The V call is TRBV13, the J call TRBJ1-6, with 8 bases identical to TRBD1. CDR3 length: 15 residues. Germline CDR1 PRHDT, CDR2 FYEKMQ (reference sequence). With V trimmed by 1 base and J by 6 bases, 2 bases remained unmatched. The CDR3 protein is CASSLETGGNSPLHF. The CDR3 DNA reads TGTGCCAGCAGCTTAGAAACAGGGGGTAATTCACCCCTCCACTTT.

The table lists this clonotype with a count of one. In DNA, the CDR3 is TGTGCCAGCAGTACTTCACCGGCCACTGGGGCCAACGTCCTGACTTTC. It codes for CASSTSPATGANVLTF. The chain recombines TRBV7-2 with TRBJ2-6, with unresolved D. The germline V and J ends were trimmed by 6 bases and 2 bases, with 14 bases remaining between them. The V gene's germline CDR1 is SGHTA and CDR2 FQGNSA. This CDR3 is 16 amino acids long.